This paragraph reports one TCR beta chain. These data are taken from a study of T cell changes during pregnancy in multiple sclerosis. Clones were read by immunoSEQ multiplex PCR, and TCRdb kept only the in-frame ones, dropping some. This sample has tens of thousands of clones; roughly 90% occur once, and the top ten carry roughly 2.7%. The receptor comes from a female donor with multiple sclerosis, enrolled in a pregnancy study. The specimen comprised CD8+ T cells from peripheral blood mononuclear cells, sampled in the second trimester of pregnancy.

This CDR3 reads CASSGGGTTNYGYTF. CDR3 sequence (DNA): TGTGCCAGCAGCGGCGGTGGGACAACCAACTATGGCTACACCTTC. This chain joins TRBV9 and TRBJ1-2; D may be TRBD1 (6 bases). This CDR3 has 15 residues. V dropped 3 bases and J dropped 2 bases, with 14 bases sitting between them. CDR1 is SGDLS and CDR2 is YYNGEE in the germline V gene.